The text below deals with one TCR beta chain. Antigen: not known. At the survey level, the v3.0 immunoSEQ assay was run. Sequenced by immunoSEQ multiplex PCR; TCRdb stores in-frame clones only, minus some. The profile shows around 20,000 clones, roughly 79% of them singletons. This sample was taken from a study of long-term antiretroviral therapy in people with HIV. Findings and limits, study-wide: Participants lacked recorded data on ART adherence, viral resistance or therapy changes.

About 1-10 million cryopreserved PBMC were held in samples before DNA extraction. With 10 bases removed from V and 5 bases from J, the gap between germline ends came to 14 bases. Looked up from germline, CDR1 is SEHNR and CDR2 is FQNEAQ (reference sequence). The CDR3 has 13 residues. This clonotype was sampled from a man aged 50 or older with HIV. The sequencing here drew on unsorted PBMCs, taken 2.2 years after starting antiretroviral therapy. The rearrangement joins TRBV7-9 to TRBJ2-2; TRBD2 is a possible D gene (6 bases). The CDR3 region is CATEGGRTGELFF. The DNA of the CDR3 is TGTGCCACCGAGGGAGGTAGAACCGGGGAGCTGTTTTTT.